The following is a T cell receptor beta chain sequence with its context. The source of the sample is a study of OX40 agonist ivuxolimab in advanced cancers. Peripheral blood came from all dose cohorts at three timepoints. The table came from immunoSEQ multiplex PCR; TCRdb's copy has only in-frame clones and leaves some out. This table has some 39,000 clones, about 87% appearing once. This CDR3 is built from 13 residues. Deletions cut 4 bases from V and 10 bases from J, with 16 bases between. Germline values: CDR1 GTSNPN, CDR2 SVGIG (reference sequence). This receptor was identified in an adult with an advanced solid tumor such as melanoma, head and neck, liver or kidney cancer. V is TRBV30 and J is TRBJ1-4; no reliable D call. The specimen comprised CD4+ or CD8+ T cells sorted from blood, sampled in a trial of the OX40 agonist ivuxolimab. CDR3 sequence (DNA): TGTGCCTGGAATTGGGAGGGATCGAGAAAACTGTTTTTT. This encodes CAWNWEGSRKLFF.